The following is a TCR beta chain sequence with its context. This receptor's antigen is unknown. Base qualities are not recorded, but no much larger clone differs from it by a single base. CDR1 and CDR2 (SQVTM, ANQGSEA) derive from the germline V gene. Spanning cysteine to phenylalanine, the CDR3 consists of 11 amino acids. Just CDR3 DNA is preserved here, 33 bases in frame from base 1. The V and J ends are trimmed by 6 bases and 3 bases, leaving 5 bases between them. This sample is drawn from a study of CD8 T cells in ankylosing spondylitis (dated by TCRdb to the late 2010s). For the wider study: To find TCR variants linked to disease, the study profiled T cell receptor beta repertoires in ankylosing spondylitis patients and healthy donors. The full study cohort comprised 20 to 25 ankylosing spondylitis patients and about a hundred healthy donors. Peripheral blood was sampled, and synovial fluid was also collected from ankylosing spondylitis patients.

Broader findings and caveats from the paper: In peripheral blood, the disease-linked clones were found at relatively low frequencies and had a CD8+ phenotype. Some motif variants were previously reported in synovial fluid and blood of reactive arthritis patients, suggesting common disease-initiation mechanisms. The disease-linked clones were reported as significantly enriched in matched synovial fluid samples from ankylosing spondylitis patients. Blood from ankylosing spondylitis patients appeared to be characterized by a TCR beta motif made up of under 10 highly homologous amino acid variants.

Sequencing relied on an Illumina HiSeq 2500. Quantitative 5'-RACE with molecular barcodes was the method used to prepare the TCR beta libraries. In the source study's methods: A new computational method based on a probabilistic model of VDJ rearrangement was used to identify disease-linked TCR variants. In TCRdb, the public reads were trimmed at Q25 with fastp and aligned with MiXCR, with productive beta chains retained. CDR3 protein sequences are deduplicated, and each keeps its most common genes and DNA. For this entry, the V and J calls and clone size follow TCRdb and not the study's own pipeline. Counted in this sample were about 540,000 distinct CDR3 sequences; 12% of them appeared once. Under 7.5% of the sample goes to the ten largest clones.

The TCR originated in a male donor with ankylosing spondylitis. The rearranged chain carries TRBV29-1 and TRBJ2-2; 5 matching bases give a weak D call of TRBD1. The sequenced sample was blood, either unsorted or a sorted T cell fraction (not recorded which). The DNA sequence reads TGCAGCGTGACAGACACCGGGGAGCTGTTTTTT. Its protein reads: CSVTDTGELFF.